This T cell receptor (beta chain) was recovered during a study of T cells after yellow fever vaccination. Study-level information: Low-cell-number fractions were prepared with SMART-Seq v4 Ultra Low Input. Study results and limitations: Once the booster was given, most primary-vaccination clones reappeared, at approximately 97% for CD4 and around 90% for CD8.

Germline CDR1 is WSHSY and CDR2 is SAAADI. The CDR3 contains 13 residues. The V gene lost 3 bases and the J gene lost 3 bases, with 9 bases spanning the gap. Researchers made TCR cDNA using 5'RACE template switching, and this step added a universal primer site and UMIs. TCRdb ran MiXCR on the 5' RACE reads and lists one entry per CDR3 protein. The sample lists some 420,000 distinct CDR3 sequences; approximately 18% were seen once. In the case of this clonotype: What it binds is unknown.

This receptor was taken from a man younger than 35 who received the YFV17D yellow fever vaccine. The source was PBMCs, collected before the yellow fever booster vaccination. The chain is built from TRBV10-2 and TRBJ2-7; weak D call: TRBD1 (6 bases). The CDR3 reads CASSDGGVYEQYF. For the CDR3, the DNA is TGCGCCAGCAGTGATGGGGGCGTCTACGAGCAGTACTTC.